Detailed here is one TCR beta chain. What antigen it recognizes has not been identified. The input lacks base qualities; no much larger clone sits a single base away. Library preparation was by the immunoSEQ multiplex PCR assay. The immuneACCESS repertoire file appears here via TCRdb, limited to in-frame rearrangements. These files lack a portion of the clones; in checked studies, under half of the deficit traces to unresolved V genes, and the cause of the others is not known. The sample contains some 45,000 clones, 70% to 90% of them found a single time. The ten largest clones represent roughly 1% of the sample. This specimen comes from a study of ipilimumab plus nivolumab after autologous stem cell transplantation (dated by TCRdb to the early 2020s). Looking at the study overall: Trial patients received a median of about five ipilimumab doses and fewer than 10 nivolumab doses. Patients undergoing autologous transplant for high-risk diffuse large B cell lymphoma, mature T cell lymphoma, or multiple myeloma were enrolled in the trial. The intent-to-treat population of the trial consisted of around 37 patients. High-risk transplant-naive patients and patients relapsing within 3 years of a first autologous transplant were included in the myeloma cohort.

V loses 4 bases, J loses 3 bases, and the germline ends lie 17 bases apart. Via the germline V gene, CDR1 is SGHRS and CDR2 YFSETQ. The CDR3 has 15 amino acids, counting the end cysteine and phenylalanine. Solely the CDR3 DNA is kept, with 45 bases framed from the first base. Ipilimumab was given at 1 mg/kg intravenously on day 1 of selected weeks, and checkpoint therapy started 14 to 28 days after autologous transplant. Nivolumab was administered at 3 mg/kg intravenously on day 1 of weeks 1, 4, 7, 10, and every two weeks through week 26. This was a Phase Ib clinical trial that tested ipilimumab plus nivolumab, given as combined checkpoint inhibition, for consolidation following autologous stem cell transplantation. The research as a whole found: Per the authors, a biologic rationale for further study of the post-transplant checkpoint inhibition approach was offered by T cell receptor repertoire, regulatory T cell phenotype and gut microbiota profiles. The authors concluded that, as post-transplant consolidation, combined checkpoint inhibition appeared tolerable.

The rearrangement joined TRBV5-1 to TRBJ2-7; TRBD2 might be the D gene, on 7 matching bases. The receptor was derived from a male donor with multiple myeloma. Sequencing was performed on PBMCs, taken in a trial of ipilimumab plus nivolumab as post-transplant consolidation. The CDR3 protein: CASSPTGGQGYEQYF. In nucleotides, the sequence is TGCGCCAGCAGCCCCACCGGGGGGCAAGGCTACGAGCAGTACTTC.